This TCR beta chain was retrieved from a study of T cells in localized non-small cell lung cancer. Study outcomes and limitations: Across samples, adjacent lung featured a median roughly 62 of the top 100 tumor clones.

TCRdb keeps only in-frame clones here, not all; method: immunoSEQ multiplex PCR. The table lists 1,500 to 2,000 clones, roughly a quarter of them singletons. The table lists this clone with a few counts. What it binds is unknown. V was clipped by 3 bases and J by 7 bases, with 12 bases between them. CDR1 and CDR2 (germline): SGHNT, YENEEA. The length of the CDR3 is 14 residues. The chain recombines TRBV11-3 with TRBJ1-4, with D hard to call. The sequence was collected from a female donor older than 55 with stage I squamous cell lung carcinoma. The specimen comprised normal lung tissue next to the tumor, sampled before any cancer treatment. The CDR3 loop reads CASSLPGPGEKLFF. The CDR3 DNA reads TGTGCCAGCAGCTTGCCCGGACCCGGTGAAAAACTGTTTTTT.